The rows below give T cell receptor beta chains drawn from one sample of a study of blood T cell repertoires in COVID-19. Sequencing used immunoSEQ multiplex PCR; TCRdb keeps in-frame clones, though not all of them. Found here are roughly 440,000 clones, 70% to 90% of them singletons; the top ten hold roughly an eighth. Specimen: peripheral blood. The receptors come from a woman aged 45-65 years with COVID-19, enrolled during active disease. Each CDR3 is given without its conserved first and last residue. The order of the fields is D gene, J gene, V gene, CDR3 protein. The D gene is left open where the match is weak.

d_call: NA; j_call: TRBJ2-2; v_call: TRBV18; cdr3_aa: ASSPTGDGELF
d_call: NA; j_call: TRBJ2-1; v_call: TRBV6-5; cdr3_aa: ATQKGSSYNEQF
d_call: TRBD1; j_call: TRBJ1-4; v_call: TRBV18; cdr3_aa: ASSPDRGGEKLF
d_call: NA; j_call: TRBJ2-5; v_call: TRBV2; cdr3_aa: ASSERSQETQY
d_call: NA; j_call: TRBJ1-2; v_call: TRBV29-1; cdr3_aa: SVEGGLRYGYT
d_call: NA; j_call: TRBJ2-3; v_call: TRBV2; cdr3_aa: ASSFSRDSQDNTDTQY
d_call: NA; j_call: TRBJ1-4; v_call: TRBV27; cdr3_aa: ASSFRADSNEKLF
d_call: NA; j_call: TRBJ2-7; v_call: TRBV7-2; cdr3_aa: ASSLDKYEQY
d_call: TRBD2; j_call: TRBJ2-3; v_call: TRBV5-5; cdr3_aa: ASSLLAGRGDTQY
d_call: TRBD1; j_call: TRBJ1-4; v_call: TRBV5-1; cdr3_aa: ASSLTGTADEKLF
d_call: TRBD2; j_call: TRBJ2-3; v_call: TRBV7-2; cdr3_aa: ASSPGLASDTQY
d_call: NA; j_call: TRBJ2-3; v_call: TRBV9; cdr3_aa: ASSGTVTDTQY
d_call: TRBD1; j_call: TRBJ1-1; v_call: TRBV4-1; cdr3_aa: ASSQDLDRSEGAF
d_call: NA; j_call: TRBJ2-2; v_call: TRBV4-2; cdr3_aa: ASSQDSQGWVRTGELF
d_call: TRBD2; j_call: TRBJ2-1; v_call: TRBV5-1; cdr3_aa: ASSLVRTSGYEQF
d_call: TRBD1; j_call: TRBJ2-3; v_call: TRBV9; cdr3_aa: ASSVGTGADTQY